This T cell receptor beta chain was sequenced during a study of shared clonotypes between healthy human individuals. The study, taken as a whole, reports: With a handful of donors compared, around 5% of naive CD4 clonotypes were shared. Only blood was sampled; tissue repertoires likely differ.

This table comes from immunoSEQ multiplex PCR, and its TCRdb copy is limited to in-frame clones, with some not included. The sample consists of 2 million to 3 million clones, 93% of them appearing once. Note on this clone: Its antigen is not identified.

Material for sequencing was naive CD4+ T cells from PBMCs. Stated subset: CD45RA+ positively selected. The clonotype originates from a man aged 18-30 years in good health. Some clones in this sample may be carry-over from other donors' samples.

In DNA, the CDR3 is TGTGCCTGGACCTTCGCCGTCCCCCCCTACGAGCAGTACTTC. Translated, it gives CAWTFAVPPYEQYF. The chain recombines TRBV30 with TRBJ2-7; no clear D. Trimming took off 4 bases at V and 2 bases at J, with 15 bases between the two ends. The length of the CDR3 is 14 residues. Looked up from germline, CDR1 is GTSNPN and CDR2 is SVGIG (reference sequence).